This passage covers 15 T cell receptor beta chains from one sample sequenced in a study of blood T cell repertoires in COVID-19. The repertoire was sequenced with immunoSEQ multiplex PCR; TCRdb's copy has only in-frame clones and lacks some. The data contain approximately 200,000 clones, roughly nine tenths of them singletons. The sequencing sample was made of peripheral blood. These receptors all stem from a man aged 30-40 years with acute or convalescent COVID-19.

This chain uses TRBV4-1 with TRBJ2-7; 8 bases fit TRBD2. Germline values: CDR1 MGHRA, CDR2 YSYEKL. CDR3 length: 16 residues. V was clipped by 0 bases and J by 9 bases; unmatched bases: 13. For the CDR3, the DNA is TGCGCCAGCAGCCAAGATCCACTAGCGGTTCGCGAGGGGCAGTACTTC. Translating gives CASSQDPLAVREGQYF.

This chain uses TRBV19 with TRBJ2-1; 7 positions agree with TRBD2. V lost 7 bases to trimming and J lost 4 bases; unmatched junction nucleotides: 4. Germline CDR1 and CDR2: LNHDA and SQIVND (reference sequence). The CDR3 is 13 amino acids. The CDR3 loop reads CASKGRGYNEQFF. For the CDR3, the DNA is TGTGCCAGTAAGGGGCGGGGGTACAATGAGCAGTTCTTC.

The chain joins TRBV27 to TRBJ1-3; 8 bases fit TRBD1. Germline values: CDR1 MNHEY, CDR2 SMNVEV (reference sequence). Trimming removed 2 bases from V and 4 bases from J; junction bases left unmatched: 10. This CDR3 has 17 amino acids. The CDR3 DNA follows: TGTGCCAGCAGTTTACGGTATGGACAGGGCCTCGGAAACACCATATATTTT. Protein product: CASSLRYGQGLGNTIYF.

This chain links TRBV3-1 (or the pseudogene TRBV3-2) with TRBJ2-5, with TRBD2 identical over 12 bases. Germline-derived CDR1 and CDR2 are LGHDT and YNNKEL (reference sequence). V dropped 6 bases and J dropped 5; count of bases not matched to a gene: 7. CDR3 length equals 15 residues. The CDR3 protein is CASRSLAGGPETQYF. In DNA form, the CDR3 reads TGTGCCAGCAGATCGCTAGCGGGGGGGCCGGAGACCCAGTACTTC.

V is TRBV19 and J is TRBJ1-4; 9 bases fit TRBD1. CDR3 length equals 17 residues. V lost 6 bases to trimming and J lost 8 bases; unmatched junction nucleotides: 16. Germline CDR1 reads LNHDA; CDR2 reads SQIVND (reference sequence). The CDR3 DNA is TGTGCCAGTAGCCCGGAGGCGTTCACAGGGGGCGTCGAAAAACTGTTTTTT. Residues: CASSPEAFTGGVEKLFF. Full variable domain (rest looked up from reference TRBV19 and TRBJ1-4): DGGITQSPKYLFRKEGQNVTLSCEQNLNHDAMYWYRQDPGQGLRLIYYSQIVNDFQKGDIAEGYSVSREKKESFPLTVTSAQKNPTAFYLCASSPEAFTGGVEKLFFGSGTQLSVL.

The genes are TRBV4-2 and TRBJ1-5; D is possibly TRBD1 (5 bases). V dropped 0 bases and J dropped 4 bases, with 7 bases sitting between them. In germline, CDR1 is LGHNA, CDR2 YNFKEQ. The CDR3 has 14 residues. CDR3 bases: TGTGCCAGCAGCCAAGAGTCAGGGAATCAGCCCCAGCATTTT. As protein: CASSQESGNQPQHF.

The table lists this clone with a few counts. V gene TRBV18 combines with J gene TRBJ1-5; D is undetermined. V lost 2 bases and J lost 15, with 17 bases in between. The CDR3 has 13 amino acids. The germline CDR1 and CDR2 sequences are KGHSH and LQKENI. The CDR3 nucleotides read TGTGCCAGCTCACCAGGAGGTACCGACGGAAGGCATTTT. This gives the protein CASSPGGTDGRHF.

The gene calls are TRBV6-1 and TRBJ2-7; perhaps TRBD1 as D (6 bases). Germline CDR1 reads MNHNS; CDR2 reads SASEGT. V was clipped by 5 bases and J by 5 bases, with 13 bases between them. This CDR3 is built from 13 residues. This CDR3 reads CASSLQGRDEQYF. CDR3 sequence (DNA): TGTGCCAGCAGTTTACAGGGTAGGGACGAGCAGTACTTC.

This sequence joins TRBV4-2 and TRBJ2-7; 7 bases line up with TRBD2. Losses at the gene ends were 2 bases for V and 4 bases for J; bases not matched to a gene: 5. The CDR3 loop spans 14 amino acids. CDR1 and CDR2 (germline): LGHNA, YNFKEQ. This CDR3 is CASSQQLREYEQYF. The CDR3 DNA reads as TGTGCCAGCAGCCAACAGTTGCGGGAGTACGAGCAGTACTTC.

The CDR3 nucleotides are TGTGCCAGCCGGGGGGGGTTAGTTAACATTCAGTACTTC. It translates to CASRGGLVNIQYF. The chain has TRBV28 and TRBJ2-4; the match to TRBD2 covers 8 bases. The germline gives CDR1 MDHEN, CDR2 SYDVKM. The V segment lost 8 bases and the J segment 7 bases; nucleotides outside the gene matches: 7. This CDR3 is built from 13 residues. The full variable domain, its missing parts supplied by reference TRBV28 and TRBJ2-4, is DVKVTQSSRYLVKRTGEKVFLECVQDMDHENMFWYRQDPGLGLRLIYFSYDVKMKEKGDIPEGYSVSREKKERFSLILESASTNQTSMYLCASRGGLVNIQYFGAGTRLSVL.

This rearrangement joins TRBV11-3 to TRBJ1-5; D may be TRBD1 (6 bases). The CDR3 consists of 16 residues. The ends were cut back, 4 bases at V and 0 bases at J, with 13 bases in the middle. Germline V gene sequence: CDR1 SGHNT, CDR2 YENEEA. In DNA, the CDR3 is TGTGCCAGCAGCTCCTTAGGGGGTTATAGCAATCAGCCCCAGCATTTT. It is translated as CASSSLGGYSNQPQHF.

There are a few counts of this clone. V is TRBV4-2 and J is TRBJ2-7; 9 bases match TRBD2. V trimming: 0 bases; J trimming: 8 bases; junction bases outside the gene matches: 11. CDR3 size: 16 residues. CDR1 and CDR2 (germline): LGHNA, YNFKEQ. The chain's CDR3 is CASSQDVTSGPLKQYF. DNA for the CDR3: TGTGCCAGCAGCCAAGATGTGACTAGCGGCCCCTTGAAGCAGTACTTC.

On this clone: Other DNA sequences in the same sample also yield this CDR3. The rearrangement joins TRBV7-9 to TRBJ2-7; 16 bases map to TRBD2. Germline CDR1 reads SEHNR; CDR2 reads FQNEAQ (reference sequence). The V gene end was trimmed by 3 bases and the J gene end by 3 bases; junction bases not matched to a gene: 2. The length of the CDR3 is 16 residues. CDR3 sequence: CASSLGLAGGGYEQYF. CDR3 in DNA: TGTGCCAGCAGCTTGGGACTAGCGGGAGGGGGCTACGAGCAGTACTTC.

The chain has TRBV3-1 (or the pseudogene TRBV3-2) and TRBJ1-1; D is unresolved. Trimming left V 0 bases short and J 6 bases short, with 5 bases between. The CDR3 spans 12 residues. CDR1 is LGHDT, CDR2 YNNKEL, per germline (reference sequence). The CDR3 loop reads CASSQDSSEAFF. CDR3 bases: TGTGCCAGCAGCCAAGATAGTTCTGAAGCTTTCTTT.

A word on this clone: This specimen includes other DNA sequences encoding the same CDR3. The chain uses TRBV18 and TRBJ1-1, with a possible D match to TRBD1 (6 bases). This CDR3 has 13 residues. Germline V gives CDR1 KGHSH, CDR2 LQKENI. V lost 6 bases to trimming and J lost 1 base, with 9 bases between them. The DNA of the CDR3 is TGTGCCAGCTCTCCGGGACAGAACACTGAAGCTTTCTTT. Translated, it gives CASSPGQNTEAFF.